One sample yielded the 29 T cell receptor beta chains listed below, sequenced in a study of CD8 T cells in Susac syndrome (dated by TCRdb to the late 2010s). The library was produced with the immunoSEQ multiplex PCR assay. RNA was extracted with the RNeasy kit and roughly 0.45 to 1 ug was reverse transcribed using random hexamers. The raw public data were reprocessed by TCRdb itself: fastp quality trimming at Q25, MiXCR clonotype calling, in-frame beta chains only. Each record represents a unique CDR3 protein, reported with the most common genes and DNA among its rows. Within this sample are 95,000 to 150,000 distinct CDR3 sequences, with 96% of them counted one time only. The top ten clones comprise more than 0.12% of the sample. Input material: CD4+ T cells from PBMCs. Receptors were obtained from a human donor with Susac syndrome.

This clonotype was picked up one time. The chain is built from TRBV2 and TRBJ2-2, with no clear D. Trimming cost V 7 bases and J 2 bases, with 11 bases left between them. Germline values: CDR1 SNHLY, CDR2 FYNNEI. The length of the CDR3 is 14 residues. CDR3 region: CASTKSRNTGELFF. CDR3 bases: TGTGCCAGCACGAAAAGCCGCAACACCGGGGAGCTGTTTTTT.

This chain links TRBV2 with TRBJ1-5; D is unresolved. Germline CDR1 reads SNHLY; CDR2 reads FYNNEI. This CDR3 spans 15 amino acids. V lost 6 bases, J lost 3 bases, and 15 bases lay in between. The CDR3 reads CASREGHRSNQPQHF. CDR3 bases: TGTGCCAGCAGAGAGGGTCACCGCTCCAATCAGCCCCAGCATTTT.

The chain joins TRBV4-2 to TRBJ2-3; D might be TRBD2 (6 bases). The CDR3 sequence is 15 residues long. V lost 0 bases and J lost 3, with 10 bases in between. Germline V CDR1 and CDR2: LGHNA, YNFKEQ. In nucleotides, the CDR3 is TGTGCCAGCAGCCAAGATCTCGGAGGGACAGATACGCAGTATTTT. This sequence encodes CASSQDLGGTDTQYF.

The chain employs TRBV29-1 and TRBJ2-7; TRBD1 is a possible D gene (6 bases). Germline CDR1 and CDR2: SQVTM and ANQGSEA. The CDR3 totals 11 residues. Trimming left V 3 bases short and J 3 bases short, with 6 bases between. In DNA form, the CDR3 reads TGCAGCGTTGAGGACAGCTACGAGCAGTACTTC. Translated, it gives CSVEDSYEQYF.

The rearrangement joins TRBV29-1 to TRBJ2-1; 7 bases are a match to TRBD2. V lost 4 bases to trimming and J lost 8 bases; unmatched junction nucleotides: 2. CDR3 length: 11 residues. CDR1 and CDR2 from the germline V gene are SQVTM and ANQGSEA. The CDR3: CSVGGRDEQFF. CDR3 bases: TGCAGCGTTGGGGGGAGGGATGAGCAGTTCTTC.

The chain uses TRBV19 and TRBJ1-1; D unresolved. Germline CDR1 reads LNHDA; CDR2 reads SQIVND (reference sequence). This CDR3 has 14 amino acids. Trimming removed 7 bases at V and 1 base at J, with 13 bases between. For the CDR3, the DNA is TGTGCCAGTATGTCCGGCCTCACGAACACTGAAGCTTTCTTT. As protein: CASMSGLTNTEAFF.

V is TRBV5-1 and J is TRBJ2-7; D gene uncertain. CDR1 is SGHRS, CDR2 YFSETQ, per germline. This CDR3 is built from 13 residues. V was pared by 4 bases and J by 3 bases, with 11 bases between. The CDR3 coding sequence is TGCGCCAGCAGCCCTGGTTCGAACTACGAGCAGTACTTC. The encoded protein is CASSPGSNYEQYF.

The J gene is TRBJ2-7, the V gene TRBV27, with D perhaps matching TRBD1 (6 bases). The germline CDR1 and CDR2 sequences are MNHEY and SMNVEV (reference sequence). The V end was cut by 2 bases, the J end by 3 bases, with 8 bases between. The CDR3 runs to 13 residues. CDR3 coding DNA: TGTGCCAGCAGTTTAAGGACAGACTACGAGCAGTACTTC. Translating gives CASSLRTDYEQYF.

The chain links TRBV25-1 to TRBJ2-6, with D possibly being TRBD1 (5 bases). Germline V gene data show CDR1 as MGHDK and CDR2 as SYGVNS. Trimming removed 4 bases from V and 2 bases from J, with 9 bases in between. The CDR3 is 15 residues long. The CDR3 loop is CASSVGRAGANVLTF. The CDR3, as DNA: TGTGCCAGCAGTGTTGGCAGGGCTGGGGCCAACGTCCTGACTTTC.

DNA of the CDR3: TGTGCCAGCTCAACTACGCGGACAGGGCACGAGACCCAGTACTTC. This encodes CASSTTRTGHETQYF. V and J are TRBV18 and TRBJ2-5; 8 bases are a match to TRBD1. Trimming at V came to 5 bases and at J to 5 bases, leaving 10 bases not matched to a gene. The CDR3 loop spans 15 amino acids. Germline V CDR1 and CDR2: KGHSH, LQKENI.

The rearrangement links TRBV4-3 to TRBJ1-2, with no clear D. CDR1 LGHNA and CDR2 YSLEER come from the germline V gene. V dropped 6 bases and J dropped 8 bases, with 19 bases sitting between them. This CDR3 comprises 14 residues. This CDR3 reads CASSNDRAGEGYTF. The CDR3 DNA is TGCGCCAGCAGTAACGATCGGGCAGGCGAGGGCTACACCTTC.

The chain combines TRBV30 with TRBJ2-5; D is undetermined. V was clipped by 4 bases and J by 5 bases, with 11 bases between them. CDR3 size: 12 residues. The germline V gene has CDR1 GTSNPN and CDR2 SVGIG (reference sequence). The DNA of the CDR3 is TGTGCCTGGAAGTCCGACGGGGAGACCCAGTACTTC. This translates into CAWKSDGETQYF.

The chain uses TRBV30 and TRBJ2-7; no clear D gene. The CDR3 contains 13 residues. V was trimmed by 1 base and J by 3 bases, leaving 10 bases between them. CDR1 and CDR2 from the germline V gene are GTSNPN and SVGIG (reference sequence). CDR3 region: CAWSEGSFYEQYF. The CDR3 DNA is TGTGCCTGGAGTGAGGGCAGTTTCTACGAGCAGTACTTC. Full variable domain (rest looked up from reference TRBV30 and TRBJ2-7): SQTIHQWPATLVQPVGSPLSLECTVEGTSNPNLYWYRQAAGRGLQLLFYSVGIGQISSEVPQNLSASRPQDRQFILSSKKLLLSDSGFYLCAWSEGSFYEQYFGPGTRLTVT.

The genes are TRBV20-1 and TRBJ1-5; D gene ambiguous. V was pared by 0 bases and J by 0 bases, with 3 bases between. Germline V gives CDR1 DFQATT, CDR2 SNEGSKA (reference sequence). This CDR3 region has 13 residues. CDR3 DNA: TGCAGTGCTAGAGAGAATAGCAATCAGCCCCAGCATTTT. Translated: CSARENSNQPQHF.

This chain uses TRBV30 with TRBJ1-2; unclear D gene. V was cut by 2 bases and J by 7 bases, with 14 bases left in between. Germline V gene data show CDR1 as GTSNPN and CDR2 as SVGIG (reference sequence). The CDR3 sequence is 13 residues long. CDR3 amino acids: CAWSPLPRLGYTF. The CDR3 DNA reads as TGTGCCTGGAGTCCCCTCCCGCGGCTTGGCTACACCTTC.

The V gene is TRBV9, the J gene TRBJ1-5; TRBD1 is a possible D gene (5 bases). Germline V gene lookup returns CDR1 SGDLS and CDR2 YYNGEE. V lost 3 bases and J 4 bases, leaving 14 bases between the germline ends. The CDR3 runs 15 residues. The CDR3 coding sequence is TGTGCCAGCAGCGCTGACGACAGAACGAATCAGCCCCAGCATTTT. Translated: CASSADDRTNQPQHF.

The chain has TRBV5-1 and TRBJ2-7; D gene uncertain. This CDR3 region has 14 residues. Germline CDR1 reads SGHRS; CDR2 reads YFSETQ. The ends were cut back, 0 bases at V and 5 bases at J, with 12 bases in the middle. The CDR3 loop is CASSLDGPSNEQYF. The CDR3 bases are TGCGCCAGCAGCTTGGATGGCCCGTCGAACGAGCAGTACTTC.

V and J are TRBV9 and TRBJ1-5; 8 nucleotides match TRBD1. Trimming removed 4 bases from V and 5 bases from J; junction bases left unmatched: 11. The CDR3 is made up of 16 amino acids. CDR1 and CDR2 (germline): SGDLS, YYNGEE. CDR3 bases: TGTGCCAGCAGCCCCGGTCTGGACAGGGCGGATCAGCCCCAGCATTTT. It translates to CASSPGLDRADQPQHF.

The rearrangement joins TRBV4-2 to TRBJ2-3; 8 nucleotides match TRBD2. Looked up from germline, CDR1 is LGHNA and CDR2 is YNFKEQ. The length of the CDR3 is 16 residues. Losses at the gene ends were 0 bases for V and 2 bases for J; bases not matched to a gene: 4. CDR3 in amino acids: CASSQEPGGTTDTQYF. The CDR3 DNA reads as TGTGCCAGCAGCCAAGAACCGGGAGGGACCACAGATACGCAGTATTTT.

The chain has TRBV2 and TRBJ2-7, with 8 bases aligning to TRBD2. The trim removed 2 bases at V and 5 bases at J, leaving 11 bases unmatched. Germline V gives CDR1 SNHLY, CDR2 FYNNEI. The CDR3 spans 16 residues. The CDR3 sequence: CASSEYPGGPRDEQYF. Here the CDR3 DNA reads TGTGCCAGCAGTGAATACCCGGGAGGGCCCCGAGACGAGCAGTACTTC.

This clonotype turned up a few times. The genes are TRBV12-3 or TRBV12-4 and TRBJ2-7; D is unresolved. V was trimmed by 3 bases and J by 7 bases, leaving 10 bases between them. The CDR3 loop spans 12 amino acids. CDR3 protein: CASSFPLGEQYF. The CDR3 nucleotides are TGTGCCAGCAGTTTCCCTTTGGGGGAGCAGTACTTC.

This chain uses TRBV20-1 with TRBJ2-1, with D maybe TRBD2 (5 bases). This CDR3 is built from 14 residues. Deletions cut 1 base from V and 3 bases from J, with 10 bases between. Germline loops: CDR1 DFQATT, CDR2 SNEGSKA (reference sequence). The CDR3 DNA sequence: TGCAGTGCTAGAGCGGGATCCGACTACAATGAGCAGTTCTTC. It codes for CSARAGSDYNEQFF.

The chain uses TRBV20-1 and TRBJ2-2, with D perhaps matching TRBD1 (6 bases). Germline V gene sequence: CDR1 DFQATT, CDR2 SNEGSKA (reference sequence). The CDR3 consists of 14 residues. Trimming cost V 5 bases and J 1 base, with 11 bases left between them. In nucleotides, the CDR3 is TGCAGTGCTTACAGGGCTGGGAACACCGGGGAGCTGTTTTTT. It specifies CSAYRAGNTGELFF.

This clonotype has a handful of counts. The chain employs TRBV28 and TRBJ2-7, with 9 positions matching TRBD1. The CDR3 extends over 12 amino acids. CDR1 and CDR2 from the germline V gene are MDHEN and SYDVKM. V was pared by 6 bases and J by 6 bases, with 3 bases of the junction left unmatched. Here the CDR3 reads CASRDRGVEQYF. The DNA of the CDR3 is TGTGCCAGCAGGGACAGGGGCGTCGAGCAGTACTTC.

The V and J genes are TRBV27 and TRBJ1-1, with D possibly being TRBD1 (5 bases). Trimming shortened V by 5 bases and J by 1 base, and 17 bases separated the two germline ends. Germline V gene lookup returns CDR1 MNHEY and CDR2 SMNVEV (reference sequence). CDR3 length: 16 residues. This CDR3 is CASSPTALGQNTEAFF. Here the CDR3 DNA reads TGTGCCAGCAGTCCGACCGCCCTAGGACAGAACACTGAAGCTTTCTTT.

V usage is TRBV11-3 and J usage is TRBJ2-5; TRBD2 matches at 15 bases. V trimming: 5 bases; J trimming: 3 bases; junction bases outside the gene matches: 4. Germline CDR1 reads SGHNT; CDR2 reads YENEEA. The CDR3 runs to 16 residues. CDR3 in amino acids: CASSQGLAGGEETQYF. In DNA form, the CDR3 reads TGTGCCAGCAGCCAGGGACTAGCGGGAGGTGAAGAGACCCAGTACTTC.

This clonotype was seen a handful of times. The rearrangement links TRBV18 to TRBJ2-1; D not resolved. V shed 6 bases and J shed 5 bases, with 5 bases lying between them. Per germline, CDR1 KGHSH and CDR2 LQKENI. CDR3 length equals 11 residues. The CDR3, as DNA: TGTGCCAGCTCGCTAGACAATGAGCAGTTCTTC. Its translation is CASSLDNEQFF.

The V gene is TRBV25-1, the J gene TRBJ1-5, with 10 bases that match TRBD1. Trimming at V came to 8 bases and at J to 6 bases, leaving 10 bases not matched to a gene. The CDR3 covers 15 residues. Germline CDR1 MGHDK, CDR2 SYGVNS. The CDR3 protein is CASARRGTGAQPQHF. Written as DNA, the CDR3 is TGTGCCAGCGCCCGGCGAGGGACAGGGGCTCAGCCCCAGCATTTT.

The gene calls are TRBV9 and TRBJ2-2; no clear D gene. This CDR3 spans 12 amino acids. V lost 6 bases and J 4 bases, leaving 7 bases between the germline ends. Germline loops: CDR1 SGDLS, CDR2 YYNGEE. The CDR3 DNA follows: TGTGCCAGCACCAGAGTCACCGGGGAGCTGTTTTTT. Protein: CASTRVTGELFF.